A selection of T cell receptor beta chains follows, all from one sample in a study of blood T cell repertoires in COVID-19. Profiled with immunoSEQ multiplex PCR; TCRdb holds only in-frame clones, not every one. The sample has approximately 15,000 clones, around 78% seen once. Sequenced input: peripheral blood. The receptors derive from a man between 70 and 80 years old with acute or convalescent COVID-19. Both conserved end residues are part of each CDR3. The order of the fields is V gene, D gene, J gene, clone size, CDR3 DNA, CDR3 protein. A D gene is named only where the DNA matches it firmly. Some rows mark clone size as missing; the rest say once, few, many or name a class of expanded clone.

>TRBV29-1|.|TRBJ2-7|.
TGCAGCGTTGAATCGGGGGAGACGGTAGAGCAGTACTTC
CSVESGETVEQYF
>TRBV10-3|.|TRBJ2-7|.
TGTGCCATCAGTGGGGACCAGGGGAATAACGACGAGCAGTACTTC
CAISGDQGNNDEQYF
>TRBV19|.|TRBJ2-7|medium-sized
TGTGCCGTAGGCCCCACAGGGATGAACGAGCAGTACTTC
CAVGPTGMNEQYF
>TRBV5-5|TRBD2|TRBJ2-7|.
TGTGCCAGCAGCCAGTCTAGCGGGGCGACCTACGAGCAGTACTTC
CASSQSSGATYEQYF
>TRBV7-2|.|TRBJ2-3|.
TGTGCCAGCAGCTTAGGAGGCTCGAATACGCAGTATTTT
CASSLGGSNTQYF
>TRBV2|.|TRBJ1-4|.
TGTGCCAGCATTCAGGAGGGGTTGGGTGAAAAACTGTTTTTT
CASIQEGLGEKLFF
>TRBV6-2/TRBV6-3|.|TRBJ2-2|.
TGTGCCAGCAGTTACCCATCTATATTCGGGGAGCTGTTTTTT
CASSYPSIFGELFF
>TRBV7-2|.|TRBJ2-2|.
TGTGCCAGCAGAGAGACGGGGGGCTCCGCCGGGGAGCTGTTTTTT
CASRETGGSAGELFF
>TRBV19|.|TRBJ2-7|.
TGTGCCAGTAGTAGGGGCCAGAATACTTACGAGCAGTACTTC
CASSRGQNTYEQYF
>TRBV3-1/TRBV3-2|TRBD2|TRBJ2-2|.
TGTGCCAGCAGCTCCAGCGGGGACACCGGGGAGCTGTTTTTT
CASSSSGDTGELFF